This passage covers 16 T cell receptor beta chains from one sample sequenced in a study of blood T cell repertoires in COVID-19 (dated by TCRdb to the early 2020s). Library construction relied on the immunoSEQ multiplex PCR assay. Not all clones reach the TCRdb copy of this immuneACCESS table, which keeps in-frame sequences only. Checked studies attribute under half of the gap to unresolved V genes and leave the rest unexplained. Across this sample there are 160,000 or so clones, with approximately 88% seen only once. The ten largest clones represent 5% to 8.5% of the sample. What was sequenced was PBMCs or T cells enriched from blood (not recorded which). These receptors were obtained from a woman aged 45 to 65 who had recovered from COVID-19.

In its sample, this clone was seen once. This chain connects TRBV4-2 to TRBJ2-1; tentative D call: TRBD2 (7 bases). This CDR3 has 17 amino acids. Germline V CDR1 and CDR2: LGHNA, YNFKEQ. The ends were cut back, 3 bases at V and 4 bases at J, with 19 bases in the middle. CDR3 in amino acids: CASSQGLQGLVYNEQFF. CDR3 in DNA: TGTGCCAGCAGCCAGGGACTACAGGGATTAGTTTACAATGAGCAGTTCTTC.

The rearrangement links TRBV7-2 to TRBJ2-3; TRBD1 is a possible D gene (5 bases). Germline CDR1 and CDR2: SGHTA and FQGNSA. The CDR3 loop spans 16 amino acids. V dropped 1 base and J dropped 0 bases, with 11 bases sitting between them. CDR3 sequence (DNA): TGTGCCAGCAGCTTAGTTTGGGGCAGGAGCACAGATACGCAGTATTTT. This encodes CASSLVWGRSTDTQYF.

The chain employs TRBV10-3 and TRBJ2-6; D is uncertain. Looked up from germline, CDR1 is ENHRY and CDR2 is SYGVKD. There are 14 residues in the CDR3. V lost 6 bases and J 0 bases, leaving 6 bases between the germline ends. Here the CDR3 DNA reads TGTGCCATCAGGGGCCCCTCTGGGGCCAACGTCCTGACTTTC. As protein: CAIRGPSGANVLTF.

This clone was counted a single time. The J gene is TRBJ1-5, the V gene TRBV7-2, with TRBD1 identical over 8 bases. The CDR3 totals 16 residues. V lost 3 bases to trimming and J lost 6 bases; unmatched junction nucleotides: 10. Germline assignment: CDR1 SGHTA and CDR2 FQGNSA. The chain's CDR3 is CASSLWGQGAGQPQHF. Written as DNA, the CDR3 is TGTGCCAGCAGCTTGTGGGGTCAGGGGGCGGGTCAGCCCCAGCATTTT. The full variable domain, its missing parts supplied by reference TRBV7-2 and TRBJ1-5, is GAGVSQSPSNKVTEKGKDVELRCDPISGHTALYWYRQSLGQGLEFLIYFQGNSAPDKSGLPSDRFSAERTGGSVSTLTIQRTQQEDSAVYLCASSLWGQGAGQPQHFGDGTRLSIL.

The count of this clone is one. The rearrangement uses TRBV18 and TRBJ2-6; 7 bases match TRBD1. V lost 6 bases, J lost 4 bases, and 6 bases stayed unmatched. Germline CDR1 and CDR2: KGHSH and LQKENI. This CDR3 comprises 15 residues. CDR3 nucleotide sequence: TGTGCCAGCTCCCGACAGGGCTCCGGGGCCAACGTCCTGACTTTC. It codes for CASSRQGSGANVLTF.

The V gene is TRBV19, the J gene TRBJ2-7; 8 positions match TRBD1. The CDR3 covers 13 residues. Trimming took 3 bases from V and 6 from J; bases not matched to a gene: 4. In germline, CDR1 is LNHDA, CDR2 SQIVND (reference sequence). The CDR3 bases are TGTGCCAGTAGTATCGGGACAGGTCGCGAGCAGTACTTC. This sequence encodes CASSIGTGREQYF.

V and J are TRBV29-1 and TRBJ2-7, with 8 bases that match TRBD1. Germline V lookup: CDR1 SQVTM, CDR2 ANQGSEA. J was trimmed by 5 bases and V by 6 bases; bases with no gene match: 6. The CDR3 sequence is 12 residues long. The CDR3 DNA reads TGCAGCGTGGCCGGACAGGGTAACGAGCAGTACTTC. Translated, it gives CSVAGQGNEQYF.

This chain connects TRBV2 to TRBJ1-6, with 9 positions matching TRBD1. Looked up from germline, CDR1 is SNHLY and CDR2 is FYNNEI. V trimming: 3 bases; J trimming: 7 bases; junction bases outside the gene matches: 4. CDR3 length: 15 amino acids. Here the CDR3 reads CASSDPTGGNSPLHF. CDR3 bases: TGTGCCAGCAGTGATCCGACAGGGGGAAATTCACCCCTCCACTTT.

This rearrangement joins TRBV24-1 to TRBJ2-1; 7 nucleotides match TRBD1. CDR3 size: 16 residues. The V segment lost 4 bases and the J segment 1 base; nucleotides outside the gene matches: 6. Per germline, CDR1 KGHDR and CDR2 SFDVKD. The CDR3 loop is CATSEPGGGSYNEQFF. CDR3 DNA: TGTGCCACCAGTGAGCCAGGGGGTGGTTCCTACAATGAGCAGTTCTTC.

This rearrangement joins TRBV27 to TRBJ1-6, with 7 bases fitting TRBD1. Germline loops: CDR1 MNHEY, CDR2 SMNVEV (reference sequence). Trimming at V came to 5 bases and at J to 7 bases, leaving 11 bases not matched to a gene. The length of the CDR3 is 16 residues. The CDR3 here is CASSLLPGQMNSPLHF. The CDR3 region has the DNA TGTGCCAGCAGTCTCCTTCCGGGACAGATGAATTCACCCCTCCACTTT.

This clone was observed a single time. The chain carries TRBV4-1 and TRBJ2-5; D call uncertain. Germline CDR1 is MGHRA and CDR2 is YSYEKL. V lost 7 bases and J 4 bases, leaving 16 bases between the germline ends. The CDR3 covers 14 residues. The CDR3 nucleotides are TGCGCCAGCACTAAGGCGGTAGCCTCAGAGACCCAGTACTTC. Translation: CASTKAVASETQYF.

The chain employs TRBV7-9 and TRBJ1-6; 10 bases are shared with TRBD1. V lost 5 bases to trimming and J lost 10 bases; unmatched junction nucleotides: 11. From germline, CDR1 is SEHNR and CDR2 FQNEAQ (reference sequence). The CDR3 sequence is 16 residues long. The CDR3 region is CASSLTQGTGASPLHF. The CDR3 DNA is TGTGCCAGCAGCCTCACCCAGGGGACAGGGGCCTCACCCCTCCACTTT.

V and J are TRBV9 and TRBJ2-6; 7 nucleotides match TRBD1. Trimming cost V 3 bases and J 4 bases; bases outside gene matches: 4. The CDR3 spans 15 residues. Germline V gives CDR1 SGDLS, CDR2 YYNGEE. CDR3 residues: CASSAQGVGANVLTF. The CDR3 bases are TGTGCCAGCAGCGCCCAGGGGGTCGGGGCCAACGTCCTGACTTTC.

CDR3 in DNA: TGTGCCAGCAGCCGCGACAGGGTCTCACCCCTCCACTTT. Residues: CASSRDRVSPLHF. The rearrangement links TRBV12-3 or TRBV12-4 to TRBJ1-6, with TRBD1 identical over 7 bases. This CDR3 contains 13 residues. J gave up 10 bases and V 6 bases, and 6 bases lay outside the gene matches.

The V call is TRBV6-1, the J call TRBJ1-6; 8 bases match TRBD1. Germline assignment: CDR1 MNHNS and CDR2 SASEGT. The length of the CDR3 is 17 residues. V was pared by 4 bases and J by 6 bases, with 11 bases of the junction left unmatched. This CDR3 is CASSGAGGVSSNSPLHF. In DNA, the CDR3 is TGTGCCAGCAGTGGGGCAGGGGGCGTTAGTAGTAATTCACCCCTCCACTTT.

A remark on this clone: A read error may produce the germline difference seen at one junction end. CDR3 in DNA: TGTGTCAGCAGCTTAGATGGCGCGGAGAACACTGAAGCTTTCTTT. Translation gives CVSSLDGAENTEAFF. The V gene is TRBV11-3, the J gene TRBJ1-1; D is uncertain. Germline V CDR1 and CDR2: SGHNT, YENEEA. This CDR3 has 15 amino acids.